The 5 T cell receptor beta chains listed next were all sequenced from one sample in a study of blood T cell repertoires in COVID-19. Measured with immunoSEQ multiplex PCR; TCRdb has only the in-frame clones, and not every one. Of nearly 15,000 clones listed, under 85% are singletons. The source material was peripheral blood. These receptors all come from a man between 60 and 70 years old with acute or convalescent COVID-19.

This clone turned up a few times. This chain connects TRBV6-1 to TRBJ2-5, with 8 bases fitting TRBD1. The junction had 4 bases not matched to a gene; V was cut back by 3 bases and J by 1 base. The CDR3 loop spans 15 amino acids. Germline loops: CDR1 MNHNS, CDR2 SASEGT. The CDR3 DNA sequence: TGTGCCAGCAGTGATCAGGGGGCCGGCCAAGAGACCCAGTACTTC. Translation: CASSDQGAGQETQYF.

V and J are TRBV5-1 and TRBJ2-2, with a possible D match to TRBD1 (5 bases). V was cut by 7 bases and J by 1 base, with 17 bases left in between. This CDR3 has 16 residues. Germline V gene sequence: CDR1 SGHRS, CDR2 YFSETQ. The CDR3 here is CASARRGQGNTGELFF. DNA for the CDR3: TGCGCCAGCGCCCGACGTGGGCAGGGGAACACCGGGGAGCTGTTTTTT.

This clone has more than one count but fewer than ten. The chain uses TRBV4-1 and TRBJ1-2; TRBD1 is a possible D gene (5 bases). Deletions cut 1 base from V and 2 bases from J, with 17 bases between. There are 17 residues in the CDR3. Germline CDR1 and CDR2: MGHRA and YSYEKL. The CDR3, as DNA: TGCGCCAGCAGCCAAGTCTCGGGTCTGGACAAAAACTATGGCTACACCTTC. This encodes CASSQVSGLDKNYGYTF.

The chain carries TRBV6-2 or TRBV6-3 and TRBJ2-3; perhaps TRBD2 as D (5 bases). CDR1 and CDR2 from the germline V gene are MNHEY and SVGEGT. Trimming removed 0 bases at V and 0 bases at J, with 7 bases between. The CDR3 totals 15 residues. The CDR3 reads CASSYSTGSTDTQYF. In DNA, the CDR3 is TGTGCCAGCAGTTACTCGACGGGGAGCACAGATACGCAGTATTTT.

The V gene is TRBV6-4, the J gene TRBJ1-2; 8 nucleotides line up with TRBD1. The CDR3 runs 14 residues. The germline gives CDR1 MRHNA, CDR2 SNTAGT. The ends lost 4 bases at V and 7 bases at J; junction bases unmatched: 8. This CDR3 is CASSVTGVSSGYTF. CDR3 sequence (DNA): TGTGCCAGCAGTGTGACAGGGGTCAGTTCTGGCTACACCTTC.